Included here is one T cell receptor beta chain sequence, with context. Its specificity is unknown. Germline V CDR1 and CDR2: SQVTM, ANQGSEA. The V end was cut by 1 base, the J end by 2 bases, with 8 bases between. This CDR3 region has 13 residues. These data belong to a study of cytomegalovirus exposure and HLA in healthy donors. The assay was immunoSEQ multiplex PCR, and TCRdb's table has in-frame clones only and misses some. In the table there are over 100,000 clones, about 94% of which are singletons. Whole-study findings and limits: The study flagged about 150 TCR beta chains as cytomegalovirus-associated.

This clonotype was sampled from a woman aged 18-35 years in good health and CMV-seronegative. Sequencing was carried out using PBMCs. The chain has TRBV29-1 and TRBJ1-2; no reliable D call. The CDR3 protein is CSVEGRRNYGYTF. CDR3 bases: TGCAGCGTTGAAGGCAGGAGGAACTATGGCTACACCTTC.